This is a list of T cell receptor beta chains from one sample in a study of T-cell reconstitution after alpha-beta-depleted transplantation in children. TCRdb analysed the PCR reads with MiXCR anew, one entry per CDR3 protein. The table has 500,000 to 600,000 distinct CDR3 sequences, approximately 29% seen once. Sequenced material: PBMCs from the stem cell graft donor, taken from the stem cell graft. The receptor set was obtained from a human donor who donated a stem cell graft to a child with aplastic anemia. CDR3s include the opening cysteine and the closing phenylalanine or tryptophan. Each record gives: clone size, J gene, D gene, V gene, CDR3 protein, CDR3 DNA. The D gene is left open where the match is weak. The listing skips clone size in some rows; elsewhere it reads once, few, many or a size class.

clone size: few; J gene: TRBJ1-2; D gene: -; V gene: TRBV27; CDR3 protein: CASGGLGHNYGYTF; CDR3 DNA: TGTGCCAGCGGGGGATTGGGACATAACTATGGCTACACCTTC
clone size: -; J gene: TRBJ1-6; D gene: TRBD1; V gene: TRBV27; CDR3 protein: CASRNTGASPLHF; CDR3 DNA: TGTGCCAGCAGGAATACAGGGGCCTCACCCCTCCACTTT
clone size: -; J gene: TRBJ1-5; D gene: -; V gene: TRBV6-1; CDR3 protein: CASSGGHLGAQPQHF; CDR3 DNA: TGTGCCAGCAGTGGGGGACATCTAGGGGCTCAGCCCCAGCATTTT
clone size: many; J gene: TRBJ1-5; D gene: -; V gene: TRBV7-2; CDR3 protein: CASSSEIRLGSINQPQHF; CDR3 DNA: TGTGCCAGCAGCTCCGAGATAAGGTTAGGGTCGATCAATCAGCCCCAGCATTTT
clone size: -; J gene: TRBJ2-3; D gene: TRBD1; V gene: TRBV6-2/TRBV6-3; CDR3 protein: CASSSWSGQGKHTQYF; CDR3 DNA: TGTGCCAGCAGTTCTTGGTCGGGACAGGGGAAGCATACGCAGTATTTT
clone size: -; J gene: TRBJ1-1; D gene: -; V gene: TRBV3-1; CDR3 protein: CASSQDRQGNTEAFF; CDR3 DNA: TGTGCCAGCAGCCAAGATAGGCAGGGGAACACTGAAGCTTTCTTT
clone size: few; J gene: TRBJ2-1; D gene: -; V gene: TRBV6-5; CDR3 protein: CASSYWNSRASSYNEQFF; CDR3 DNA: TGTGCCAGCAGTTACTGGAATAGCAGGGCTAGCTCCTACAATGAGCAGTTCTTC
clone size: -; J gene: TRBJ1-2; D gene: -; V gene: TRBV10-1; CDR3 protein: CASSERSLLGAEDGYTF; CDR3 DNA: TGCGCCAGCAGTGAGCGAAGTTTACTAGGGGCGGAGGATGGCTACACCTTC
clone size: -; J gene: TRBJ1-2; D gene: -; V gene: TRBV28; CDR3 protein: CASSWGPKGAYGYTF; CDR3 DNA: TGTGCCAGCAGTTGGGGGCCCAAGGGCGCATACGGCTACACCTTC
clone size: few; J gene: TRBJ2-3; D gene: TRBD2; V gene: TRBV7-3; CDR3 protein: CASSLGSGPSLTQYF; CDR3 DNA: TGTGCCAGCAGCTTAGGTAGCGGGCCCTCTTTAACGCAGTATTTT
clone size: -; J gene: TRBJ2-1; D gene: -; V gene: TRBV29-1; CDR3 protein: CSVYRVRGNEQFF; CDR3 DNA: TGCAGCGTTTACAGGGTAAGGGGCAATGAGCAGTTCTTC
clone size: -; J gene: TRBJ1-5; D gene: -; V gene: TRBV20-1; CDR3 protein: CSANHPERPQHF; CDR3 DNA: TGCAGTGCTAATCATCCGGAACGGCCCCAGCATTTT
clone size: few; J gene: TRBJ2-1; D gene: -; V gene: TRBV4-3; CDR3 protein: CASSATLIRNEQFF; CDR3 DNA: TGCGCCAGCAGCGCTACCCTGATAAGGAATGAGCAGTTCTTC
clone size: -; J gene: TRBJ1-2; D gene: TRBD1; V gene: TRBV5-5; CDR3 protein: CASRGQVNYGYTF; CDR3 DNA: TGTGCCAGCAGGGGACAGGTCAACTATGGCTACACCTTC
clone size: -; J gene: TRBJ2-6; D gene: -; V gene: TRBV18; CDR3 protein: CASSLLTMGSGANVLTF; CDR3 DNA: TGTGCCAGCTCACTCCTCACTATGGGCTCTGGGGCCAACGTCCTGACTTTC